The entry below describes one T cell receptor (beta chain). The entry originates in a study of blood T cell repertoires in COVID-19. TCRdb keeps only in-frame clones here, not all; method: immunoSEQ multiplex PCR. This sample has almost 500,000 clones, with around nine tenths found just once. Per the germline V gene, CDR1 is SGDLS and CDR2 is YYNGEE. The V gene lost 0 bases and the J gene lost 3 bases, with 13 bases spanning the gap. CDR3 length: 15 amino acids. Specimen: PBMCs or T cells enriched from blood (not recorded which). This receptor was obtained from a woman aged 55-70 years who had recovered from COVID-19. This chain connects TRBV9 to TRBJ2-7; TRBD2 is a possible D gene (5 bases). The DNA for the CDR3 is TGTGCCAGCAGCGTAGAAGGAGGAGGATTCTACGAGCAGTACTTC. This translates into CASSVEGGGFYEQYF.